A selection of T cell receptor beta chains follows, all from one sample in a study of blood T cell repertoires in COVID-19. Assay: immunoSEQ multiplex PCR; the TCRdb copy retains only in-frame clones and omits some. The sample shows approximately 290,000 clones, roughly 90% of them seen only once. The sequenced sample consisted of PBMCs or T cells enriched from blood (not recorded which). The receptors derive from a woman aged 25-40 years who had recovered from COVID-19. Each CDR3 is given with its conserved first and last residue. D genes are given only for firm matches. Clone size is not always given. Where it is, it says once, few, many or a class for expanded clones.

clone_size	d_call	v_call	cdr3_length	j_call	cdr3_nt	cdr3_aa
NA	TRBD1	TRBV19	17	TRBJ2-7	TGTGCCAGTAGTATACTCCCACCCGGGGACAGAGGCTACGAGCAGTACTTC	CASSILPPGDRGYEQYF
NA	NA	TRBV5-6	14	TRBJ2-7	TGTGCCAGCAGCTTGGGAAGACTACGACGCGAGCAGTACTTC	CASSLGRLRREQYF
NA	TRBD1	TRBV19	20	TRBJ2-2	TGTGCCTCAAAGCACACCACGGGACAGGGGTCCATTTCGAACACCGGGGAGCTGTTTTTT	CASKHTTGQGSISNTGELFF
NA	NA	TRBV20-1	11	TRBJ2-1	TGCAGTGCTACCCCGTCCAATGAGCAGTTCTTC	CSATPSNEQFF
once	NA	TRBV7-9	14	TRBJ1-2	TGTGCCAGCAGTCTCGCCCCTATAAGCGAGGGCTACACCTTC	CASSLAPISEGYTF
NA	TRBD1	TRBV7-8	15	TRBJ1-1	TGTGCCAGCAGCTTCAAGACAGGGACAGGGACTGAAGCTTTCTTT	CASSFKTGTGTEAFF
NA	NA	TRBV11-1	14	TRBJ2-2	TGTGCCAGCAGCATTAGCCTCTCCACCGGGGAGCTGTTTTTT	CASSISLSTGELFF
NA	NA	TRBV5-1	15	TRBJ1-1	TGCGCCAGCAGCTTGGGTCTAGCTATGAACACTGAAGCTTTCTTT	CASSLGLAMNTEAFF
NA	TRBD2	TRBV29-1	14	TRBJ2-3	TGCAGCGTTGACCTAGCGGGAGGAGGTGATACGCAGTATTTT	CSVDLAGGGDTQYF
NA	TRBD1	TRBV4-1	14	TRBJ2-7	TGCGCCAGCAGCATGAGGACAGGCTCCTACGAGCAGTACTTC	CASSMRTGSYEQYF
NA	NA	TRBV24-1	14	TRBJ1-5	TGTGCCACCGGGACACCGTATAGCAATCAGCCCCAGCATTTT	CATGTPYSNQPQHF
once	TRBD1	TRBV30	14	TRBJ1-2	TGTGCCTGGAGTGCGACAGGGTCTAACTATGGCTACACCTTC	CAWSATGSNYGYTF
NA	NA	TRBV5-4	15	TRBJ1-6	TGTGCCAGCAGCTTAATCGGGACTTCTAATTCACCCCTCCACTTT	CASSLIGTSNSPLHF
once	TRBD2	TRBV27	16	TRBJ2-3	TGTGCCAGCAGTTTAATCGGCGGGAGGATCAGGGATACGCAGTATTTT	CASSLIGGRIRDTQYF
NA	TRBD1	TRBV7-9	12	TRBJ1-2	TGTGCCAGCAGCTCGACAGGGTTAGGCTACACCTTC	CASSSTGLGYTF
NA	NA	TRBV27	16	TRBJ2-3	TGTGCCAGCAGTCTTCGGACTACCGGCGTCCGGGATACGCAGTATTTT	CASSLRTTGVRDTQYF
NA	TRBD1	TRBV2	15	TRBJ1-3	TGTGCCAGCAGTAGACAGGGGGCGCCGGGAAACACCATATATTTT	CASSRQGAPGNTIYF
NA	TRBD2	TRBV19	13	TRBJ2-7	TGTGCCAGTAGTTATGGACTAGCCTACGAGCAGTACTTC	CASSYGLAYEQYF
NA	NA	TRBV4-3	14	TRBJ2-2	TGCGCCAGCAGCCAAGATTCAGGGTCCGGGGAGCTGTTTTTT	CASSQDSGSGELFF
NA	TRBD2	TRBV7-3	15	TRBJ2-1	TGTGCCAGCAGCTTAGGTGGACTAGCGTACAATGAGCAGTTCTTC	CASSLGGLAYNEQFF
NA	NA	TRBV11-2	14	TRBJ2-5	TGTGCCAGCAGCTTTGGTACTCCGCGGGGGACCCAGTACTTC	CASSFGTPRGTQYF
NA	TRBD2	TRBV9	18	TRBJ2-2	TGTGCCAGCAGCACCCAGACTAGCGGGAAAACGAACACCGGGGAGCTGTTTTTT	CASSTQTSGKTNTGELFF
NA	TRBD2	TRBV19	14	TRBJ2-7	TGTGCCAGTAGTAGTGTAGCGGGAGGGAAGGAGCAGTACTTC	CASSSVAGGKEQYF
NA	TRBD2	TRBV29-1	17	TRBJ2-1	TGCAGCGTTGAGGGAGTCTTGGGGACTAGCGGATACAATGAGCAGTTCTTC	CSVEGVLGTSGYNEQFF
NA	TRBD1	TRBV7-2	15	TRBJ2-5	TGTGCCAGCAGCTTGCTGGGACAGCGAGAAGAGACCCAGTACTTC	CASSLLGQREETQYF
NA	TRBD2	TRBV10-3	17	TRBJ2-1	TGTGCCATCAGTGGGCGGACTAGCGGGACCGGCCCGAATGAGCAGTTCTTC	CAISGRTSGTGPNEQFF
NA	TRBD1	TRBV19	17	TRBJ2-1	TGTGCCAGTAGTCCCTGGACAGGGGTAGGGGGCTACAATGAGCAGTTCTTC	CASSPWTGVGGYNEQFF
NA	TRBD2	TRBV20-1	13	TRBJ2-7	TGCAGTGCTAGTGAAGGCGGGAGATACGAGCAGTACTTC	CSASEGGRYEQYF
NA	NA	TRBV28	10	TRBJ1-2	TGTGCCACCTTGACTTATGGCTACACCTTC	CATLTYGYTF
NA	NA	TRBV5-8	17	TRBJ1-6	TGTGCCAGCAGCAGAGGCTTTCGGGGCTCCTATAATTCACCCCTCCACTTT	CASSRGFRGSYNSPLHF
NA	NA	TRBV19	14	TRBJ1-1	TGTGCCAGTAGTACGGGAGAGAGAAACACTGAAGCTTTCTTT	CASSTGERNTEAFF
NA	TRBD1	TRBV7-2	15	TRBJ1-6	TGTGCCAGCAGCTTATTGGGGACAGATAATTCACCCCTCCACTTT	CASSLLGTDNSPLHF
NA	NA	TRBV7-2	16	TRBJ1-1	TGTGCCAGCAGCTTAGAGAGTCGACGGGTAAACACTGAAGCTTTCTTT	CASSLESRRVNTEAFF
NA	TRBD2	TRBV7-9	15	TRBJ2-7	TGTGCCAGCAGCTCGAACGGGAGGGTGACTGGCGAGCAGTACTTC	CASSSNGRVTGEQYF
once	TRBD1	TRBV19	16	TRBJ1-5	TGTGCCAGTAGTATACGGGTCACAGGGGGACGGCAGCCCCAGCATTTT	CASSIRVTGGRQPQHF
NA	TRBD1	TRBV18	15	TRBJ2-1	TGTGCCAGCTCAGCCGGGACAGGGGCCTACAATGAGCAGTTCTTC	CASSAGTGAYNEQFF
NA	NA	TRBV6-2/TRBV6-3	16	TRBJ2-3	TGTGCCAGCAGCCGACCAGGATTGTCTAGCACAGATACGCAGTATTTT	CASSRPGLSSTDTQYF
NA	TRBD1	TRBV7-9	15	TRBJ1-3	TGTGCCAGCAGCTCCCAGACAGGGAGAGGAAACACCATATATTTT	CASSSQTGRGNTIYF
NA	TRBD2	TRBV30	19	TRBJ2-3	TGTGCCTGGACATCAGGACTAGCGGGAGTCATTGGAGCCACAGATACGCAGTATTTT	CAWTSGLAGVIGATDTQYF
once	NA	TRBV7-9	12	TRBJ1-1	TGTGCCAGCAGCTCCTGGACAGAGGAAGCTTTCTTT	CASSSWTEEAFF
NA	TRBD1	TRBV18	14	TRBJ1-4	TGTGCCAGCTCACAAGGACAGGGGAATGAAAAACTGTTTTTT	CASSQGQGNEKLFF
NA	TRBD1	TRBV28	15	TRBJ2-5	TGTGCCAGCAGTTTGATGGAAAGGGGGCGGGAGACCCAGTACTTC	CASSLMERGRETQYF